What follows are 18 T cell receptor beta chains derived from one specimen sequenced in a study of blood T cells in healthy people across ages. A second PCR, run for roughly 7 to 11 cycles, used a sample-barcoded 5' primer plus a J-beta primer mix. TCRdb analysed the 5' RACE reads with MiXCR anew, one entry per CDR3 protein. This table has about 900,000 distinct CDR3 sequences, about 44% appearing once. The source material was blood. Source of these receptors: a young man in good health.

The chain couples TRBV5-4 to TRBJ2-7; D unresolved. The germline V and J ends were trimmed by 4 bases and 3 bases, with 11 bases remaining between them. The CDR3 is 13 amino acids. Germline CDR1 and CDR2: SGHNT and YYREEE (reference sequence). The CDR3 here is CASSADGRYEQYF. In nucleotides, the CDR3 is TGTGCCAGCAGCGCGGACGGCCGCTACGAGCAGTACTTC.

This chain links TRBV4-1 with TRBJ1-1, with D unclear. Germline values: CDR1 MGHRA, CDR2 YSYEKL. V was trimmed by 0 bases and J by 11 bases, leaving 13 bases between them. The CDR3 sequence is 13 residues long. The CDR3 reads CASSQDRMANAFF. CDR3 nucleotide sequence: TGCGCCAGCAGCCAAGATAGAATGGCAAATGCTTTCTTT.

The J gene is TRBJ2-7, the V gene TRBV7-2; TRBD1 aligns across 9 bases. V lost 5 bases and J lost 7; bases outside the gene matches: 12. The CDR3 consists of 15 residues. Germline CDR1 and CDR2: SGHTA and FQGNSA. Here the CDR3 reads CASSPGTGSYNEQYF. CDR3 DNA: TGTGCCAGCAGCCCGGGGACAGGGTCCTACAATGAGCAGTACTTC.

This clonotype has at least ten counts. This rearrangement joins TRBV28 to TRBJ2-7, with 10 bases fitting TRBD2. V dropped 4 bases and J dropped 2; count of bases not matched to a gene: 5. Germline lookup yields CDR1 MDHEN and CDR2 SYDVKM. The CDR3 contains 15 residues. CDR3 nucleotides: TGTGCCAGCAGTTCTCCAGCGGGGGGGCCCTACGAGCAGTACTTC. Protein: CASSSPAGGPYEQYF.

This clonotype was observed a few times. This chain uses TRBV12-3 or TRBV12-4 with TRBJ2-1, with D tentatively TRBD2 (6 bases). V lost 5 bases to trimming and J lost 9 bases, with 17 bases between them. The CDR3 sequence is 14 residues long. The CDR3 loop is CASSPRDFLREQFF. CDR3 DNA sequence: TGTGCCAGCAGTCCCCGGGACTTCCTACGTGAGCAGTTCTTC.

The gene calls are TRBV11-1 and TRBJ2-5; 8 nucleotides align to TRBD2. The CDR3 sequence is 13 residues long. Trimming cost V 4 bases and J 5 bases; bases outside gene matches: 3. Per germline, CDR1 SGHAT and CDR2 FQDESV (reference sequence). The CDR3 nucleotides are TGTGCCAGCAGCTCCCGGGAGGGGGAGACCCAGTACTTC. Translating it yields CASSSREGETQYF. The full variable domain, in which reference TRBV11-1 and TRBJ2-5 provide the parts outside the CDR3, is EAEVAQSPRYKITEKSQAVAFWCDPISGHATLYWYRQILGQGPELLVQFQDESVVDDSQLPKDRFSAERLKGVDSTLKIQPAELGDSAMYLCASSSREGETQYFGPGTRLLVL.

The chain has TRBV27 and TRBJ2-5; TRBD1 might be the D (7 bases). The DNA end lines up better with TRBJ2-7; the J call may be wrong. This CDR3 contains 20 residues. The germline V gene has CDR1 MNHEY and CDR2 SMNVEV (reference sequence). CDR3 region: CASSLKEGLYPGTVFYEQYF. CDR3 bases: TGTGCCAGCAGTTTGAAGGAGGGTCTTTACCCCGGGACAGTTTTCTACGAGCAGTACTTC.

This sequence joins TRBV27 and TRBJ2-7; 7 bases align to TRBD1. The ends lost 6 bases at V and 2 bases at J; junction bases unmatched: 13. The CDR3 runs to 16 residues. In germline, CDR1 is MNHEY, CDR2 SMNVEV (reference sequence). For the CDR3, the DNA is TGTGCCAGCAGCCTTCTTCCAGGGACAGCACCCTACGAGCAGTACTTC. Amino acids: CASSLLPGTAPYEQYF.

This chain connects TRBV29-1 to TRBJ2-2; D not resolved. The CDR3 length is 12 residues. Germline V gives CDR1 SQVTM, CDR2 ANQGSEA. V lost 3 bases to trimming and J lost 4 bases, with 6 bases between them. The CDR3 nucleotides read TGCAGCGTTGAGGCCGTCACCGGGGAGCTGTTTTTT. It translates to CSVEAVTGELFF.

This clonotype appeared once. This chain connects TRBV12-3 or TRBV12-4 to TRBJ2-1; either TRBD1 or TRBD2 may supply D (5 bases each). Trimming stripped 1 base from V and 3 bases from J, with 13 bases between. The CDR3 is made up of 16 amino acids. CDR3: CASSLEGRGYYNEQFF. Here the CDR3 DNA reads TGTGCCAGCAGTTTAGAGGGACGGGGATACTACAATGAGCAGTTCTTC.

This clonotype turned up a few times. The rearrangement uses TRBV2 and TRBJ2-7, with D possibly TRBD1 on 6 matching bases. V lost 5 bases to trimming and J lost 12 bases, with 29 bases between them. The CDR3 is made up of 16 amino acids. The germline V gene has CDR1 SNHLY and CDR2 FYNNEI. CDR3 bases: TGTGCCAGCAGTCAAAGGGGTGGCAGGGGTGTTATAGTAGGGTACTTC. It encodes CASSQRGGRGVIVGYF.

V gene TRBV27 combines with J gene TRBJ1-2, with TRBD1 matching 7 bases. CDR3 length equals 13 residues. J was trimmed by 12 bases and V by 5 bases; bases with no gene match: 12. From germline, CDR1 is MNHEY and CDR2 SMNVEV (reference sequence). CDR3 sequence: CASSPLGRGWDTF. The CDR3 bases are TGTGCCAGCAGTCCACTTGGCAGGGGGTGGGACACCTTC.

The rearrangement links TRBV6-1 to TRBJ2-1; 10 bases agree with TRBD2. The CDR3 length is 17 residues. Germline V gene data show CDR1 as MNHNS and CDR2 as SASEGT. J was trimmed by 5 bases and V by 2 bases; bases with no gene match: 9. The DNA of the CDR3 is TGTGCCAGCAGTGAAACCAGCGGGGGGGTCGGAAACAATGAGCAGTTCTTC. This gives the protein CASSETSGGVGNNEQFF.

This clonotype was observed a handful of times. The rearrangement joins TRBV5-6 to TRBJ1-2, with D perhaps matching TRBD1 (6 bases). Germline values: CDR1 SGHDT, CDR2 YYEEEE. The CDR3 runs to 16 residues. The V and J ends lost 2 bases and 3 bases respectively, with 17 bases between them. CDR3 DNA: TGTGCCAGCAGCTTCCAAATTACAGGGTCGCACTATGGCTACACCTTC. This gives the protein CASSFQITGSHYGYTF.

This clonotype was picked up a small number of times. This chain joins TRBV20-1 and TRBJ1-2, with D hard to call. Trimming stripped 3 bases from V and 2 bases from J, with 13 bases between. CDR3 length: 14 residues. CDR1 and CDR2 from the germline V gene are DFQATT and SNEGSKA (reference sequence). CDR3 amino acids: CSASKGVGNYGYTF. In DNA, the CDR3 is TGCAGTGCTAGTAAGGGCGTAGGAAACTATGGCTACACCTTC.

The rearrangement links TRBV7-2 to TRBJ2-3; TRBD2 might be the D (6 bases). The V and J ends lost 2 bases and 4 bases respectively, with 13 bases between them. The CDR3 length is 15 residues. Germline-derived CDR1 and CDR2 are SGHTA and FQGNSA. CDR3 in amino acids: CASSLSVGEADTQYF. The CDR3, as DNA: TGTGCCAGCAGCTTATCTGTGGGGGAGGCAGATACGCAGTATTTT.

This clonotype was picked up a small number of times. This chain uses TRBV4-1 with TRBJ1-4, with D unclear. The V end lost 0 bases, the J end lost 5 bases, and 10 bases lay between the germline ends. CDR1 MGHRA and CDR2 YSYEKL come from the germline V gene. CDR3 size: 15 residues. This CDR3 is CASSQEEQRNEKLFF. DNA of the CDR3: TGCGCCAGCAGCCAAGAGGAACAGCGAAATGAAAAACTGTTTTTT.

This rearrangement joins TRBV12-3 or TRBV12-4 to TRBJ2-7; D is ambiguous. The ends were cut back, 0 bases at V and 6 bases at J, with 6 bases in the middle. There are 12 residues in the CDR3. The CDR3 nucleotides are TGTGCCAGCAGTTTAGCCGTATGCGAGCAGTACTTC. It codes for CASSLAVCEQYF.